Below are 23 T cell receptor beta chains sequenced from a single sample in a study of CD8 T cells in Susac syndrome. The RNA, about 0.5 to 1 ug, was put through reverse transcription using random hexamers. In TCRdb, the immunoSEQ multiplex PCR reads were re-called with MiXCR into one record per CDR3 protein. This sample has 75,000 to 95,000 distinct CDR3 sequences, with about 95% found just once. The sequenced sample was CD8+ T cells from PBMCs. The receptors come from a human donor with Susac syndrome.

Only a few counts were recorded for this clonotype. The V gene is TRBV18, the J gene TRBJ1-2; D not certain. The CDR3 has 12 residues. V lost 2 bases and J 8 bases, leaving 9 bases between the germline ends. In germline, CDR1 is KGHSH, CDR2 LQKENI. This chain's CDR3 is CASSPEGGGYTF. The CDR3 region has the DNA TGTGCCAGCTCACCAGAAGGAGGCGGCTACACCTTC.

V and J are TRBV5-1 and TRBJ2-7, with TRBD2 matching 9 bases. V was pared by 4 bases and J by 3 bases, with 8 bases of the junction left unmatched. Germline V CDR1 and CDR2: SGHRS, YFSETQ. CDR3 length equals 15 residues. DNA for the CDR3: TGCGCCAGCAGCAGGGACCCTAGCGGGGTCTACGAGCAGTACTTC. Translation: CASSRDPSGVYEQYF.

V usage is TRBV7-2 and J usage is TRBJ2-7; D uncertain. V lost 4 bases to trimming and J lost 3 bases, with 10 bases between them. Germline values: CDR1 SGHTA, CDR2 FQGNSA. The CDR3 runs to 13 residues. CDR3 loop: CASSSPQDYEQYF. CDR3 nucleotides: TGTGCCAGCAGCTCCCCTCAGGACTACGAGCAGTACTTC.

V and J are TRBV9 and TRBJ2-5, with D possibly TRBD1 on 5 matching bases. The CDR3 covers 13 residues. Trimming cost V 3 bases and J 5 bases, with 11 bases left between them. Germline V gene data show CDR1 as SGDLS and CDR2 as YYNGEE. In DNA, the CDR3 is TGTGCCAGCAGCGGTCAGGGATTGGAGACCCAGTACTTC. Amino acids: CASSGQGLETQYF. The whole variable domain, filled in from reference TRBV9 and TRBJ2-5, reads DSGVTQTPKHLITATGQRVTLRCSPRSGDLSVYWYQQSLDQGLQFLIQYYNGEERAKGNILERFSAQQFPDLHSELNLSSLELGDSALYFCASSGQGLETQYFGPGTRLLVL.

The rearrangement joins TRBV20-1 to TRBJ2-5, with D perhaps TRBD1 or TRBD2 (7 bases each). CDR1 and CDR2 (germline): DFQATT, SNEGSKA (reference sequence). This CDR3 region has 16 residues. V dropped 1 base and J dropped 4 bases, with 19 bases sitting between them. Here the CDR3 DNA reads TGCAGTGCTAGAGCCGCCGATGGCAGGGGGGGAGAGACCCAGTACTTC. Translation: CSARAADGRGGETQYF.

The chain uses TRBV15 and TRBJ1-6, with D tentatively TRBD1 (5 bases). The CDR3 covers 15 residues. The germline V gene encodes CDR1 LNHNV and CDR2 YYDKDF (reference sequence). Trimming stripped 3 bases from V and 9 bases from J, with 15 bases between. In DNA form, the CDR3 reads TGTGCCACCAGCAGCGGACCGCCTGACAGTTCACCCCTCCACTTT. This gives the protein CATSSGPPDSSPLHF. The entire variable domain, with the rest obtained from reference TRBV15 and TRBJ1-6, is as follows: DAMVIQNPRYQVTQFGKPVTLSCSQTLNHNVMYWYQQKSSQAPKLLFHYYDKDFNNEADTPDNFQSRRPNTSFCFLDIRSPGLGDTAMYLCATSSGPPDSSPLHFGNGTRLTVT.

The chain couples TRBV9 to TRBJ1-5; 7 bases align to TRBD1. The CDR3 is made up of 14 amino acids. Germline V gene sequence: CDR1 SGDLS, CDR2 YYNGEE. The V gene end was trimmed by 5 bases and the J gene end by 1 base; junction bases not matched to a gene: 3. CDR3 coding DNA: TGTGCCAGCAGTGAGGGGGCAAGCAATCAGCCCCAGCATTTT. Its translation is CASSEGASNQPQHF. The full variable domain, its missing parts supplied by reference TRBV9 and TRBJ1-5, is DSGVTQTPKHLITATGQRVTLRCSPRSGDLSVYWYQQSLDQGLQFLIQYYNGEERAKGNILERFSAQQFPDLHSELNLSSLELGDSALYFCASSEGASNQPQHFGDGTRLSIL.

The chain has TRBV6-5 and TRBJ2-3, with D perhaps TRBD2 (5 bases). CDR1 is MNHEY, CDR2 SVGAGI, per germline. V shed 6 bases and J shed 5 bases, with 12 bases lying between them. The CDR3 extends over 13 amino acids. The CDR3 DNA follows: TGTGCCAGCAGCCCTCGACGGGAAGATACGCAGTATTTT. Translated: CASSPRREDTQYF.

The J gene is TRBJ2-6, the V gene TRBV20-1; D not certain. Germline CDR1 and CDR2: DFQATT and SNEGSKA (reference sequence). Deletions cut 6 bases from V and 2 bases from J, with 23 bases between. This CDR3 region has 18 residues. DNA for the CDR3: TGCAGTGCCCCTTATGAACACCACGATTCCGCTGGGGCCAACGTCCTGACTTTC. It specifies CSAPYEHHDSAGANVLTF.

The V and J genes are TRBV12-3 or TRBV12-4 and TRBJ1-2; no clear D. The CDR3 has 11 amino acids. V gave up 6 bases and J gave up 13 bases, with 15 bases separating them. Here the CDR3 reads CASSSGPAFTF. The CDR3 nucleotides read TGTGCCAGCAGCTCTGGCCCAGCTTTCACCTTC.

The CDR3 DNA follows: TGTGCCTGGAGCGGACAGGGGGGAGACTACGAGCAGTACTTC. Amino acid sequence: CAWSGQGGDYEQYF. The J gene is TRBJ2-7, the V gene TRBV30; 10 bases map to TRBD1. The germline V gene has CDR1 GTSNPN and CDR2 SVGIG (reference sequence). V shed 3 bases, J shed 3 bases, and the junction held 5 bases outside the gene matches. The CDR3 consists of 14 residues.

This clonotype is a singleton in its sample. The chain is built from TRBV28 and TRBJ1-1, with D uncertain. CDR1 and CDR2 from the germline V gene are MDHEN and SYDVKM. V was cut by 5 bases and J by 5 bases, with 6 bases left in between. This CDR3 region has 11 residues. CDR3 protein: CASSEETEAFF. Here the CDR3 DNA reads TGTGCCAGCAGTGAAGAAACTGAAGCTTTCTTT.

J is TRBJ1-2 and V is TRBV7-3; 10 positions agree with TRBD1. This CDR3 contains 14 residues. The J segment lost 8 bases and the V segment lost 4 bases, leaving 7 bases of the junction unmatched. Germline CDR1 SGHTA, CDR2 FQGTGA. The CDR3 DNA is TGTGCCAGCAGCTCACGGACAGGGGGGGAAGGCTACACCTTC. It specifies CASSSRTGGEGYTF.

The chain couples TRBV6-5 to TRBJ2-2; 9 bases agree with TRBD2. The V and J ends lost 11 bases and 0 bases, in that order; junction bases with no gene match: 7. There are 15 residues in the CDR3. Germline V gives CDR1 MNHEY, CDR2 SVGAGI. The CDR3 spells CASGLASTNTGELFF. CDR3 nucleotides: TGTGCCTCGGGACTAGCATCCACGAACACCGGGGAGCTGTTTTTT.

The V call is TRBV12-3 or TRBV12-4, the J call TRBJ1-3, with D unresolved. V was pared by 5 bases and J by 6 bases, with 23 bases between. The CDR3 has 17 residues. CDR3 sequence (DNA): TGTGCCAGCAGTACCAACCGCCCGGAGGGCGGCGAAAACACCATATATTTT. It encodes CASSTNRPEGGENTIYF.

This clonotype was seen just once. This chain connects TRBV30 to TRBJ2-1, with D possibly matching TRBD1 (6 bases). The CDR3 spans 11 residues. Deletions cut 5 bases from V and 7 bases from J, with 9 bases between. Looked up from germline, CDR1 is GTSNPN and CDR2 is SVGIG (reference sequence). CDR3 nucleotide sequence: TGTGCCTGGCTTACAGGGAATGAGCAGTTCTTC. Translating gives CAWLTGNEQFF.

CDR3 sequence (DNA): TGTGCCTGGAGAGCTCCGGGACAGTACACTGAAGCTTTCTTT. This sequence encodes CAWRAPGQYTEAFF. The chain joins TRBV30 to TRBJ1-1; 7 nucleotides align to TRBD1. Germline trimming cut 3 bases from V and 3 bases from J; bases unmatched to any gene: 7. This CDR3 spans 14 amino acids. The V gene's germline CDR1 is GTSNPN and CDR2 SVGIG (reference sequence).

The rearrangement links TRBV3-1 to TRBJ1-2, with D tentatively TRBD1 (5 bases). With 4 bases removed from V and 4 bases from J, the gap between germline ends came to 13 bases. The CDR3 runs to 14 residues. CDR1 and CDR2 from the germline V gene are LGHDT and YNNKEL (reference sequence). The CDR3 region has the DNA TGTGCCAGCAGCCCAGGGAGCCACTCCTATGGCTACACCTTC. This codes for CASSPGSHSYGYTF.

The J gene is TRBJ2-3, the V gene TRBV14, with D perhaps TRBD1 or TRBD2 (5 bases each). Germline V lookup: CDR1 SGHDN, CDR2 FVKESK. The CDR3 loop spans 15 amino acids. The ends were cut back, 8 bases at V and 1 base at J, with 16 bases in the middle. The CDR3 reads CASSDQGRGTDTQYF. The CDR3 bases are TGTGCCAGCTCTGACCAGGGACGCGGCACAGATACGCAGTATTTT.

This chain connects TRBV4-2 to TRBJ1-2, with TRBD1 as a possible D gene (5 bases). The ends were cut back, 4 bases at V and 8 bases at J, with 29 bases in the middle. CDR3 length: 18 amino acids. Germline assignment: CDR1 LGHNA and CDR2 YNFKEQ. The CDR3 sequence is CASSPGDRDFTMNEGYTF. DNA of the CDR3: TGTGCCAGCAGCCCCGGGGACCGGGATTTCACTATGAATGAAGGCTACACCTTC.

The chain combines TRBV20-1 with TRBJ2-3; tentatively, D is TRBD2 (5 bases). V lost 3 bases, J lost 3 bases, and 10 bases lay in between. In germline, CDR1 is DFQATT, CDR2 SNEGSKA (reference sequence). This CDR3 contains 13 residues. In DNA form, the CDR3 reads TGCAGTGCTAGTCATCGGGGAACAGATACGCAGTATTTT. It yields the protein CSASHRGTDTQYF.

This sequence joins TRBV5-6 and TRBJ2-5, with TRBD1 identical over 9 bases. This CDR3 spans 14 amino acids. J was trimmed by 7 bases and V by 3 bases; bases with no gene match: 7. Germline V CDR1 and CDR2: SGHDT, YYEEEE. CDR3 DNA: TGTGCCAGCAGCTCGGGACAGGGAACGGGGACCCAGTACTTC. Protein product: CASSSGQGTGTQYF.

V is TRBV19 and J is TRBJ1-1; no firm D call. The CDR3 length is 13 residues. Deletions cut 7 bases from V and 1 base from J, with 10 bases between. Germline V CDR1 and CDR2: LNHDA, SQIVND (reference sequence). This CDR3 reads CASTLNWNTEAFF. The CDR3 nucleotides read TGTGCCAGTACCCTAAACTGGAACACTGAAGCTTTCTTT. Combining the CDR3 with reference TRBV19 and TRBJ1-1 gives the whole variable domain DGGITQSPKYLFRKEGQNVTLSCEQNLNHDAMYWYRQDPGQGLRLIYYSQIVNDFQKGDIAEGYSVSREKKESFPLTVTSAQKNPTAFYLCASTLNWNTEAFFGQGTRLTVV.